The present T cell receptor (beta chain) was sequenced within a study of blood T cell repertoires in COVID-19. Study as a whole: Acute and convalescent COVID-19 samples came from the United States, Italy and Spain.

CDR1 is ENHRY and CDR2 is SYGVKD in the germline V gene. The CDR3 is 13 residues long. Deletions cut 4 bases from V and 12 bases from J, with 18 bases between. Sequenced by immunoSEQ multiplex PCR; TCRdb stores in-frame clones only, minus some. The repertoire holds 250,000 to 300,000 clones, with approximately 85% as singletons. The material sequenced was PBMCs or T cells enriched from blood (not recorded which). The receptor comes from a woman aged 45-65 years who had recovered from COVID-19. The rearrangement links TRBV10-3 to TRBJ1-2; D possibly corresponds to TRBD1 (6 bases). The CDR3 bases are TGTGCCATCAGTGGAGTAGGGGCAGGGGTGAACACCTTC. It translates to CAISGVGAGVNTF.